This is a list of T cell receptor beta chains from one sample in a study of CD8 T cells in Susac syndrome. Each CDR3 protein gets one entry after TCRdb re-called the immunoSEQ multiplex PCR reads with MiXCR. The sample shows around 80,000 distinct CDR3 sequences, around 94% of them seen only once. The sequencing sample was made of CD8+ T cells from PBMCs. All receptors derive from a human donor with Susac syndrome. Both conserved end residues are part of each CDR3. The D gene is left open where the match is weak. Not every row has a clone size; where given, it reads once, few, many or a size class.

CDR3nt,CDR3aa,abundance,v_gene,j_gene,d_gene
TGTGCCAGCAGCAGACCGGGAGGCGGGCTTGAAGAGGAGCTGTTTTTT,CASSRPGGGLEEELFF,NA,TRBV7-9,TRBJ2-2,TRBD2
TGTGCCAGCAGCCCCAACCCCACGAGCTCCTACGAGCAGTACTTC,CASSPNPTSSYEQYF,NA,TRBV5-6,TRBJ2-7,NA
TGCGCCAGCAGTGAGTCGTCGTACACTGAAGCTTTCTTT,CASSESSYTEAFF,NA,TRBV10-2,TRBJ1-1,NA
TGTGCCAGCAGCCGTAGCGGCTCCCAAGAGACCCAGTACTTC,CASSRSGSQETQYF,NA,TRBV7-8,TRBJ2-5,NA
TGCAGCGTGATTTCGGGGGGGGGTAGCTCCTACAATGAGCAGTTCTTC,CSVISGGGSSYNEQFF,NA,TRBV29-1,TRBJ2-1,TRBD2
TGCGCCAGCAGCCAAGCCTCTAGGAGTACAGATACGCAGTATTTT,CASSQASRSTDTQYF,NA,TRBV4-1,TRBJ2-3,NA
TGTGCCACCCACCCCGTGGGGGCAGTCTATGGCTACACCTTC,CATHPVGAVYGYTF,NA,TRBV27,TRBJ1-2,NA
TGCAGTGCTGGCGGTAGGGCGGAAAGCTATGGCTACACCTTC,CSAGGRAESYGYTF,NA,TRBV20-1,TRBJ1-2,NA
TGTGCCAGCAGTTTCGCGGGGTCCACCCTCTACGAGCAGTACTTC,CASSFAGSTLYEQYF,NA,TRBV27,TRBJ2-7,NA
TGTGCCAGCAGCCCGGACTACTACTACGAGCAGTACTTC,CASSPDYYYEQYF,NA,TRBV7-2,TRBJ2-7,NA
TGTGCCAGCAACGGACCGACGCTACTCTATGGCTACACCTTC,CASNGPTLLYGYTF,once,TRBV7-9,TRBJ1-2,NA
TGTGCCACCAAGGGGGAGACCCAGTACTTC,CATKGETQYF,NA,TRBV2,TRBJ2-5,NA
TGCAGCGTTGATCTCCGGGACAGGGTATATGAGCAGTTCTTC,CSVDLRDRVYEQFF,NA,TRBV29-1,TRBJ2-1,TRBD1
TGCGCCAGCAGTGACGGGGATCAGCCCCAGCATTTT,CASSDGDQPQHF,NA,TRBV10-1,TRBJ1-5,NA
TGCAGTGCTAGCAATCGGGAAGGGCGCAATCAGCCCCAGCATTTT,CSASNREGRNQPQHF,NA,TRBV20-1,TRBJ1-5,NA
TGTGCCAGCAGCTTGGGCGGGGGCCTCCAAGAGACCCAGTACTTC,CASSLGGGLQETQYF,NA,TRBV11-2,TRBJ2-5,NA
TGCAGCGTTTATGGGGTTTCCTACAATGAGCAGTTCTTC,CSVYGVSYNEQFF,NA,TRBV29-1,TRBJ2-1,NA
TGTGCCAGCAGCCCGACTAGCGGGGGGGCTGGAAATACGCAGTATTTT,CASSPTSGGAGNTQYF,NA,TRBV7-8,TRBJ2-3,TRBD2
TGTGCCAACCGCCCCGGACACCTCCAAGAGACCCAGTACTTC,CANRPGHLQETQYF,NA,TRBV7-2,TRBJ2-5,NA
TGTGCCAGCAGCTCCGGTCTGGGGGGAGATACGCAGTATTTT,CASSSGLGGDTQYF,NA,TRBV7-9,TRBJ2-3,NA
TGTGCCAGTAGCCCGGGACTAGGGACCTACGAGCAGTACTTC,CASSPGLGTYEQYF,NA,TRBV19,TRBJ2-7,TRBD2
TGTGCCAGCAGCCTTAGAGGGGACAGGTTGAACACCGGGGAGCTGTTTTTT,CASSLRGDRLNTGELFF,NA,TRBV14,TRBJ2-2,TRBD1
TGTGCCAGCAGCTTAAGAACTGCTAAGAATGAGCAGTTCTTC,CASSLRTAKNEQFF,NA,TRBV13,TRBJ2-1,NA
TGTGCCAGCAGTCCGTACCCCTCTGGGGTAGGTGAAGCTTTCTTT,CASSPYPSGVGEAFF,NA,TRBV6-2/TRBV6-3,TRBJ1-1,NA
TGTGCCAGCACCCTACGAAATGAGCAGTTCTTC,CASTLRNEQFF,once,TRBV6-4,TRBJ2-1,NA
TGTGCCAGCAGCTTAGGCGCCGGAGCAGATACGCAGTATTTT,CASSLGAGADTQYF,NA,TRBV7-9,TRBJ2-3,NA
TGTGCCAGCAGCCAAGAGAGCCTAGCAGATACGCAGTATTTT,CASSQESLADTQYF,NA,TRBV4-2,TRBJ2-3,NA
TGTGCCAGCAGCTTAGTGAACTCTAAATACGAGCAGTACTTC,CASSLVNSKYEQYF,NA,TRBV11-2,TRBJ2-7,NA
TGTGCCAGCAGCACGCGTCCCCCCTCCGATGAGCAGTTCTTC,CASSTRPPSDEQFF,NA,TRBV7-9,TRBJ2-1,NA
TGCAGCGTTGGAGTAGGGGGCGTGATGGCCGGGGAGCTGTTTTTT,CSVGVGGVMAGELFF,NA,TRBV29-1,TRBJ2-2,TRBD1
TGTGCCACCAGTGATCTGTTACTAAATGAGCAGTTCTTC,CATSDLLLNEQFF,NA,TRBV24-1,TRBJ2-1,NA
TGTGCCAGCAGCGTAGGGGACAGGGGGCCCCACGAGCAGTACTTC,CASSVGDRGPHEQYF,NA,TRBV9,TRBJ2-7,TRBD1
TGTGCCAGCAGCAGGGGACAGGCGGGTTCAGATACGCAGTATTTT,CASSRGQAGSDTQYF,NA,TRBV9,TRBJ2-3,TRBD1
TGTGCCAGCCTGGGGACAGCTTACTCCTACGAGCAGTACTTC,CASLGTAYSYEQYF,NA,TRBV12-3/TRBV12-4,TRBJ2-7,TRBD1
TGCAGTGCTAGAGATACAGCGAACCTAAACACTGAAGCTTTCTTT,CSARDTANLNTEAFF,NA,TRBV20-1,TRBJ1-1,NA
TGCAGCGTTGAAGATCGGGAACACCCAAGAAGCTACACCTTC,CSVEDREHPRSYTF,once,TRBV29-1,TRBJ1-2,NA
TGTGCCTGGAGTGCCGCTACAGGGTTTCAGGCAGATACGCAGTATTTT,CAWSAATGFQADTQYF,NA,TRBV30,TRBJ2-3,NA
TGTGCCAGTAGTATCACCGGCAGGGCCACTGAAGCTTTCTTT,CASSITGRATEAFF,NA,TRBV19,TRBJ1-1,NA
TGTGCCAGCAGTGAAAGGGACAGAAACACAGATACGCAGTATTTT,CASSERDRNTDTQYF,NA,TRBV6-1,TRBJ2-3,TRBD1
TGTGCCAGCAGCTTCGGCAGCCACTACGAGCAGTACTTC,CASSFGSHYEQYF,NA,TRBV11-3,TRBJ2-7,NA
TGTGCCAGCAGCGTCCCAGAGGTAGAGTTTTGGACAGATACGCAGTATTTT,CASSVPEVEFWTDTQYF,NA,TRBV9,TRBJ2-3,NA
TGTGCCAGCAGCGACCGTTTCCGCTCTGGGGCCAACGTCCTGACTTTC,CASSDRFRSGANVLTF,NA,TRBV21-1,TRBJ2-6,NA
TGTGCCAGCAGCGTAGATGGGGGCGGCTATGGCTACACCTTC,CASSVDGGGYGYTF,NA,TRBV9,TRBJ1-2,NA
TGCGCCAGCAGCCAGGCTAGGGCTCGCGAGCAGTACTTC,CASSQARAREQYF,NA,TRBV4-3,TRBJ2-7,NA
TGTGCCAGCATAAGGTCTATGGCCGCTCCGGCCGGGGAGCTGTTTTTT,CASIRSMAAPAGELFF,once,TRBV2,TRBJ2-2,NA
TGTGCCAGCAGCTTAGTTGCGACTCCCTACGAGCAGTACTTC,CASSLVATPYEQYF,NA,TRBV7-9,TRBJ2-7,NA
TGCAGCGTTGAGGGCCCCCCCGGGACGGGATACAATGAGCAGTTCTTC,CSVEGPPGTGYNEQFF,NA,TRBV29-1,TRBJ2-1,NA
TGTGCCAGCAACCCCCGGGCGGGCAGGGGGCGAGGCACTGAAGCTTTCTTT,CASNPRAGRGRGTEAFF,NA,TRBV6-1,TRBJ1-1,TRBD1
TGTGCCAGCAGCTTAGCGGGATCTGAGCAGTTCTTC,CASSLAGSEQFF,NA,TRBV7-9,TRBJ2-1,NA
TGTGCCAGCATGTACAGGCCCTGGCAGGAGCAGTACTTC,CASMYRPWQEQYF,NA,TRBV2,TRBJ2-7,NA
TGTGCCAGCAGTTACCTTCCGTGGCGGGGAAAAAACATTCAGTACTTC,CASSYLPWRGKNIQYF,NA,TRBV28,TRBJ2-4,NA
TGTGCCAGCAGCTCAAAACCGGGGAATGAAAAACTGTTTTTT,CASSSKPGNEKLFF,NA,TRBV7-2,TRBJ1-4,NA
TGTGCCAGCAGCGATAGCCTGACAGGCGAGCAGTACTTC,CASSDSLTGEQYF,NA,TRBV7-9,TRBJ2-7,NA
TGCAGCGTTGAGGGCCGCCTCAATGAGCAGTTCTTC,CSVEGRLNEQFF,NA,TRBV29-1,TRBJ2-1,NA
TGCGCCAGCAGCCCTCCTCCGGGACAACCCATGAACACTGAAGCTTTCTTT,CASSPPPGQPMNTEAFF,NA,TRBV5-1,TRBJ1-1,NA
TGCGCCAGCAGCCAAGAGGCTGGTAGCTCCTACAATGAGCAGTTCTTC,CASSQEAGSSYNEQFF,NA,TRBV4-1,TRBJ2-1,NA
TGTGCCAGCAGCGAACGAGGGGACTGGCAAGAGACCCAGTACTTC,CASSERGDWQETQYF,once,TRBV27,TRBJ2-5,NA